A selection of T cell receptor beta chains follows, all from one sample in a study of T cell responses to AZD1222 COVID-19 vaccine. The table came from immunoSEQ multiplex PCR; TCRdb's copy has only in-frame clones and leaves some out. The sample lists 100,000 to 150,000 clones, less than 95% occurring once. Material: peripheral blood, obtained on day 0 of MenACWY control vaccination. The receptors stem from an adult in good health. The CDR3 runs from the conserved cysteine through the conserved F or W. The order of the fields is clone size, V gene, J gene, D gene, CDR3 protein, CDR3 DNA. The D gene is left open where the match is weak. Clone size is shown for a subset of rows, as once, few, many or a class of expanded clone.

size: .; V: TRBV30; J: TRBJ1-6; D: .; CDR3: CAWNQWGSSYNSPLHF; DNA: TGTGCCTGGAACCAATGGGGGAGCTCCTATAATTCACCCCTCCACTTT
size: .; V: TRBV6-1; J: TRBJ1-2; D: .; CDR3: CASSDEWDGLRYTF; DNA: TGTGCCAGCAGTGATGAATGGGACGGCCTCCGCTACACCTTC
size: .; V: TRBV29-1; J: TRBJ1-2; D: TRBD1; CDR3: CSVGQGAVGYTF; DNA: TGCAGCGTAGGACAGGGGGCCGTTGGCTACACCTTC
size: many; V: TRBV4-1; J: TRBJ2-2; D: TRBD1; CDR3: CASSLEPTGYTGELFF; DNA: TGCGCCAGCAGCCTAGAACCGACAGGGTACACCGGGGAGCTGTTTTTT
size: once; V: TRBV10-1; J: TRBJ2-1; D: TRBD2; CDR3: CASSDGRTSGANEQFF; DNA: TGCGCCAGCAGTGATGGGAGGACTAGCGGGGCCAATGAGCAGTTCTTC
size: .; V: TRBV6-6; J: TRBJ1-1; D: .; CDR3: CASRSTTGSNTEAFF; DNA: TGTGCCAGCAGGTCCACTACAGGTTCGAACACTGAAGCTTTCTTT
size: .; V: TRBV6-5; J: TRBJ1-1; D: TRBD1; CDR3: CASRPYRGGTEAFF; DNA: TGTGCCAGCAGGCCCTACAGGGGCGGGACTGAAGCTTTCTTT
size: .; V: TRBV18; J: TRBJ2-2; D: .; CDR3: CASSPQGGVYTGELFF; DNA: TGTGCCAGCTCACCACAGGGCGGAGTATACACCGGGGAGCTGTTTTTT
size: .; V: TRBV28; J: TRBJ1-1; D: TRBD1; CDR3: CASRQGGMNTEAFF; DNA: TGTGCCAGCAGACAGGGGGGAATGAACACTGAAGCTTTCTTT
size: .; V: TRBV5-4; J: TRBJ2-3; D: .; CDR3: CASSFPGGRNTDTQYF; DNA: TGTGCCAGCAGCTTTCCCGGGGGGCGGAACACAGATACGCAGTATTTT
size: .; V: TRBV5-5; J: TRBJ2-5; D: TRBD2; CDR3: CASSFGTRETQYF; DNA: TGTGCCAGCAGCTTTGGGACTAGAGAGACCCAGTACTTC
size: .; V: TRBV19; J: TRBJ1-1; D: .; CDR3: CASSRGLNTEAFF; DNA: TGTGCCAGTAGTAGGGGGTTGAACACTGAAGCTTTCTTT
size: once; V: TRBV3-1/TRBV3-2; J: TRBJ1-4; D: TRBD1; CDR3: CASSRWQGAGEKLFF; DNA: TGTGCCAGCAGCCGATGGCAGGGGGCTGGTGAAAAACTGTTTTTT
size: once; V: TRBV18; J: TRBJ2-3; D: .; CDR3: CASSPRRGQWADTQYF; DNA: TGTGCCAGCTCACCAAGGAGGGGACAGTGGGCAGATACGCAGTATTTT
size: .; V: TRBV7-6; J: TRBJ1-4; D: .; CDR3: CASSLGWGRGEKLFF; DNA: TGTGCCAGCAGCTTAGGGTGGGGGCGAGGTGAAAAACTGTTTTTT
size: .; V: TRBV19; J: TRBJ1-5; D: .; CDR3: CASSRRHRDNQPQHF; DNA: TGTGCCAGTAGTCGTCGGCACAGGGACAATCAGCCCCAGCATTTT
size: once; V: TRBV28; J: TRBJ1-1; D: TRBD1; CDR3: CASSLGSTGGTEAFF; DNA: TGTGCCAGCAGTTTAGGATCAACAGGGGGCACTGAAGCTTTCTTT
size: .; V: TRBV5-1; J: TRBJ2-1; D: .; CDR3: CASSLQGSYNEQFF; DNA: TGCGCCAGCAGCTTGCAGGGATCCTACAATGAGCAGTTCTTC
size: .; V: TRBV11-2; J: TRBJ1-5; D: .; CDR3: CASSLRAGTSNQPQHF; DNA: TGTGCCAGCAGCTTACGGGCGGGGACTAGCAATCAGCCCCAGCATTTT
size: .; V: TRBV27; J: TRBJ2-5; D: .; CDR3: CASRSNAGWQETQYF; DNA: TGTGCCAGCAGATCGAACGCAGGGTGGCAAGAGACCCAGTACTTC
size: .; V: TRBV2; J: TRBJ2-2; D: TRBD1; CDR3: CASRAGTGDTGELFF; DNA: TGTGCCAGCAGGGCCGGGACAGGGGACACCGGGGAGCTGTTTTTT
size: once; V: TRBV9; J: TRBJ1-3; D: .; CDR3: CASSVQGPSLGDTIYF; DNA: TGTGCCAGCAGCGTACAAGGCCCTTCGCTCGGGGACACCATATATTTT
size: .; V: TRBV12-3/TRBV12-4; J: TRBJ1-5; D: .; CDR3: CASSLGQQPQHF; DNA: TGTGCCAGCAGTTTGGGGCAGCAGCCCCAGCATTTT
size: once; V: TRBV4-1; J: TRBJ2-1; D: .; CDR3: CASSQDRAPWDEQFF; DNA: TGCGCCAGCAGCCAAGATCGGGCCCCCTGGGATGAGCAGTTCTTC
size: .; V: TRBV5-4; J: TRBJ1-1; D: .; CDR3: CASRATVNTEAFF; DNA: TGTGCCAGCAGGGCAACAGTGAACACTGAAGCTTTCTTT
size: .; V: TRBV5-4; J: TRBJ1-2; D: .; CDR3: CASSLFRDHTYGYTF; DNA: TGTGCCAGCAGCTTGTTCAGAGACCACACCTATGGCTACACCTTC
size: once; V: TRBV5-1; J: TRBJ1-3; D: .; CDR3: CASSLGAGNTIYF; DNA: TGCGCCAGCAGCTTGGGAGCTGGAAACACCATATATTTT
size: .; V: TRBV9; J: TRBJ2-2; D: .; CDR3: CASSPSPSGGENTGELFF; DNA: TGTGCCAGCAGCCCGAGCCCCAGCGGTGGGGAAAACACCGGGGAGCTGTTTTTT
size: .; V: TRBV6-5; J: TRBJ2-3; D: .; CDR3: CASSYEVSTDTQYF; DNA: TGTGCCAGCAGTTACGAAGTTAGCACAGATACGCAGTATTTT
size: .; V: TRBV19; J: TRBJ1-5; D: .; CDR3: CASSTTGLGNQPQHF; DNA: TGTGCCAGTAGTACTACAGGGTTGGGCAATCAGCCCCAGCATTTT
size: .; V: TRBV5-6; J: TRBJ2-3; D: .; CDR3: CASSLEWRTSTDTQYF; DNA: TGTGCCAGCAGCTTGGAATGGCGCACTAGCACAGATACGCAGTATTTT
size: .; V: TRBV2; J: TRBJ1-3; D: TRBD1; CDR3: CASKRQGVSGNTIYF; DNA: TGTGCCAGCAAAAGACAGGGGGTGTCTGGAAACACCATATATTTT
size: .; V: TRBV7-3; J: TRBJ2-2; D: TRBD2; CDR3: CASSLIAGGFTGELFF; DNA: TGTGCCAGCAGCTTAATAGCGGGAGGGTTCACCGGGGAGCTGTTTTTT
size: few; V: TRBV5-8; J: TRBJ1-5; D: .; CDR3: CASRRQISNQPQHF; DNA: TGTGCCAGCAGAAGACAGATTAGCAATCAGCCCCAGCATTTT
size: .; V: TRBV30; J: TRBJ1-2; D: .; CDR3: CAWSGRGFGYTF; DNA: TGTGCCTGGAGTGGGAGGGGCTTCGGCTACACCTTC
size: .; V: TRBV25-1; J: TRBJ2-2; D: .; CDR3: CASSEITRDGELFF; DNA: TGTGCCAGCAGTGAGATTACTAGGGACGGGGAGCTGTTTTTT
size: .; V: TRBV5-1; J: TRBJ2-1; D: TRBD2; CDR3: CASSVERGVTHNEQFF; DNA: TGCGCCAGCAGCGTGGAGCGGGGGGTGACTCACAATGAGCAGTTCTTC
size: .; V: TRBV28; J: TRBJ1-5; D: .; CDR3: CASSGDFSNQPQHF; DNA: TGTGCCAGCAGTGGGGACTTTAGCAATCAGCCCCAGCATTTT
size: .; V: TRBV7-6; J: TRBJ2-1; D: TRBD2; CDR3: CASSLSGGSYNEQFF; DNA: TGTGCCAGCAGCTTATCGGGGGGTTCCTACAATGAGCAGTTCTTC
size: .; V: TRBV5-1; J: TRBJ2-1; D: .; CDR3: CASSPGRGGVTYNEQFF; DNA: TGCGCCAGCAGCCCGGGACGGGGCGGGGTGACCTACAATGAGCAGTTCTTC
size: .; V: TRBV5-1; J: TRBJ1-3; D: .; CDR3: CASSFFELGGGNTIYF; DNA: TGCGCCAGCAGCTTTTTCGAGCTTGGGGGTGGAAACACCATATATTTT
size: .; V: TRBV11-2; J: TRBJ1-5; D: .; CDR3: CASSWGLLGNQPQHF; DNA: TGTGCCAGCAGCTGGGGACTTTTGGGCAATCAGCCCCAGCATTTT
size: .; V: TRBV5-1; J: TRBJ2-3; D: .; CDR3: CASSLWEGGLTDTQYF; DNA: TGCGCCAGCAGCTTGTGGGAGGGGGGACTTACAGATACGCAGTATTTT
size: .; V: TRBV6-2/TRBV6-3; J: TRBJ2-5; D: TRBD2; CDR3: CASSYSITAGGQETQYF; DNA: TGTGCCAGCAGTTACTCGATTACAGCGGGAGGGCAAGAGACCCAGTACTTC
size: .; V: TRBV27; J: TRBJ1-1; D: TRBD1; CDR3: CASSITGGFTEAFF; DNA: TGTGCCAGCAGTATAACAGGGGGTTTCACTGAAGCTTTCTTT
size: .; V: TRBV27; J: TRBJ2-3; D: .; CDR3: CASSGGLNSDTQYF; DNA: TGTGCCAGCAGTGGTGGGCTAAACTCAGATACGCAGTATTTT
size: .; V: TRBV4-3; J: TRBJ1-3; D: .; CDR3: CASSQVRVLSGNTIYF; DNA: TGCGCCAGCAGCCAAGTCAGGGTCCTCTCTGGAAACACCATATATTTT
size: .; V: TRBV4-1; J: TRBJ1-2; D: .; CDR3: CASSQDVRENYGYTF; DNA: TGCGCCAGCAGCCAAGATGTCAGGGAGAACTATGGCTACACCTTC
size: once; V: TRBV2; J: TRBJ1-3; D: .; CDR3: CASSEPLRSGNTIYF; DNA: TGTGCCAGCAGTGAACCGCTCCGCTCTGGAAACACCATATATTTT
size: .; V: TRBV27; J: TRBJ2-7; D: TRBD2; CDR3: CASRAGGLAGRSYEQYF; DNA: TGTGCCAGCAGGGCCGGCGGGTTAGCGGGAAGGTCCTACGAGCAGTACTTC
size: .; V: TRBV6-2/TRBV6-3; J: TRBJ2-1; D: .; CDR3: CASSYGTLSSYNEQFF; DNA: TGTGCCAGCAGTTACGGGACGCTGAGCTCCTACAATGAGCAGTTCTTC